This T cell receptor (beta chain) is from a study of shared clonotypes between healthy human individuals. Study-level findings and limits: The donor pool, a small one, limited the genetic and exposure-history diversity represented.

Worth noting for this clone: Its antigen is not identified.

Germline CDR1 reads SGHTA; CDR2 reads FQGNSA. Between the trimmed V and J ends, which lost 5 bases and 2 bases, there was a span of 13 bases. The CDR3 has 14 amino acids. TCRdb keeps only in-frame clones here, not all; method: immunoSEQ multiplex PCR. The sample contains 950,000 to 1,100,000 clones, about 77% of which appear only once. This TCR was sampled from a man between 18 and 35 years old in good health. The rearrangement uses TRBV7-2 and TRBJ2-7; D might be TRBD2 (5 bases). Sequencing was performed on memory CD4+ T cells sorted from blood. Subset indicated: CD45RA-negative fraction. The CDR3 nucleotides read TGTGCCAGCAGCCGCCAGACTAATACCTACGAGCAGTACTTC. This codes for CASSRQTNTYEQYF.